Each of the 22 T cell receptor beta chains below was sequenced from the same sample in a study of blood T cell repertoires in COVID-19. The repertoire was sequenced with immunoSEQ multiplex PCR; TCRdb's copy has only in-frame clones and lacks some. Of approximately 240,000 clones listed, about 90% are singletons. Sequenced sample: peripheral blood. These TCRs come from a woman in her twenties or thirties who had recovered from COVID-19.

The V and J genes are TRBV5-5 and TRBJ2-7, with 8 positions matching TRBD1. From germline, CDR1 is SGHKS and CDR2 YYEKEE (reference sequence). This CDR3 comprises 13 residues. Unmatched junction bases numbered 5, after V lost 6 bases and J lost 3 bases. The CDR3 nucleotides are TGTGCCAGCACTTCAGGACAGGGCTACGAGCAGTACTTC. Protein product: CASTSGQGYEQYF.

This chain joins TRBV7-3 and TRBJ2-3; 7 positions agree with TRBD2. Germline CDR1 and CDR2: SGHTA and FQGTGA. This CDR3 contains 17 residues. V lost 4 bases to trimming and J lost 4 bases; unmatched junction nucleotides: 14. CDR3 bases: TGTGCCAGCAGCTATGGTCCGAGCGGGGTTGGTTCAGATACGCAGTATTTT. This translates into CASSYGPSGVGSDTQYF.

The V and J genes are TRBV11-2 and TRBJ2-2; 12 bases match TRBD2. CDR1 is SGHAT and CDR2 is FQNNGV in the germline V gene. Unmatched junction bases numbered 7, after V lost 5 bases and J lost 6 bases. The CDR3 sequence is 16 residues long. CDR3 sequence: CASSRRTSGIPGELFF. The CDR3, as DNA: TGTGCCAGCAGCCGCCGGACTAGCGGGATTCCCGGGGAGCTGTTTTTT.

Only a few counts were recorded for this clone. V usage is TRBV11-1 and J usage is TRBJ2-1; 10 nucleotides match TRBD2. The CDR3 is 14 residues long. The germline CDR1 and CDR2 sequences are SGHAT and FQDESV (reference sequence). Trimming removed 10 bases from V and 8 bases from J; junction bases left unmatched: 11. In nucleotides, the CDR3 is TGTGCCACCTCGGGACTAGCGCCTTTGGATGAGCAGTTCTTC. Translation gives CATSGLAPLDEQFF.

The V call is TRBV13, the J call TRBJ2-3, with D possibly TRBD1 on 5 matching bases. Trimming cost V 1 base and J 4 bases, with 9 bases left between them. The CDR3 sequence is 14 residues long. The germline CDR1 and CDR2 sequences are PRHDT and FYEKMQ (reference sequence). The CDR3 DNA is TGTGCCAGCAGCTTAGCAGGGTATGCAGATACGCAGTATTTT. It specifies CASSLAGYADTQYF. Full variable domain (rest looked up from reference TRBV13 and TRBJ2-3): AAGVIQSPRHLIKEKRETATLKCYPIPRHDTVYWYQQGPGQDPQFLISFYEKMQSDKGSIPDRFSAQQFSDYHSELNMSSLELGDSALYFCASSLAGYADTQYFGPGTRLTVL.

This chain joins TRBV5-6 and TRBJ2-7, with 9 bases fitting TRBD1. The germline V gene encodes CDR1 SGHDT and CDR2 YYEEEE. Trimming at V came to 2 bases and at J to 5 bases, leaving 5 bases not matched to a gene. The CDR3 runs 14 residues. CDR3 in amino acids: CASSLGTGYDEQYF. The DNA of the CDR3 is TGTGCCAGCAGCTTAGGGACAGGGTATGACGAGCAGTACTTC.

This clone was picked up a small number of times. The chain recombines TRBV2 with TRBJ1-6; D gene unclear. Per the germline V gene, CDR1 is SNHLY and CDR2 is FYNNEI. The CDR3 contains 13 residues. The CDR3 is CAGAAVYNSPLHF. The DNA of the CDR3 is TGTGCTGGCGCGGCGGTTTATAATTCACCCCTCCACTTT.

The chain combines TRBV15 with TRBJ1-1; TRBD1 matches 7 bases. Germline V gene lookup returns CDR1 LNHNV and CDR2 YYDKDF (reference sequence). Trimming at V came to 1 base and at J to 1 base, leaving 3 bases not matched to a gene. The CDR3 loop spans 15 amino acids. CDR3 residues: CATSRAGGSNTEAFF. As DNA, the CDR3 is TGTGCCACCAGCAGAGCAGGGGGTTCGAACACTGAAGCTTTCTTT.

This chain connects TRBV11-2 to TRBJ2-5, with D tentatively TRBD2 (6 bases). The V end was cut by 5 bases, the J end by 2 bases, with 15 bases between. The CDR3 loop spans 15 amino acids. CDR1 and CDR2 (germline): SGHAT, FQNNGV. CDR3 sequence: CASSPEFAGQETQYF. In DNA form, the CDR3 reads TGTGCCAGCAGCCCAGAATTCGCGGGGCAAGAGACCCAGTACTTC.

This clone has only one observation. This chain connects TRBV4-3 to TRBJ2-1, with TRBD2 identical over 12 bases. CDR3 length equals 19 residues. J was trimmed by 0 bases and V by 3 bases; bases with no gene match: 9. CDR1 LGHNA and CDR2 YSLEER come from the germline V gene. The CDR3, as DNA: TGCGCCAGCAGCCAGAGGCTAGCGGGGGGGCTCCTCTCCTACAATGAGCAGTTCTTC. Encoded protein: CASSQRLAGGLLSYNEQFF.

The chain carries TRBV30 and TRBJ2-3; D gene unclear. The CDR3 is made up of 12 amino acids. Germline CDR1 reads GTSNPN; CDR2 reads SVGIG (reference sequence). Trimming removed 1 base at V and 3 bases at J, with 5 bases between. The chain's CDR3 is CAWSGSTDTQYF. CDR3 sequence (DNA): TGTGCCTGGAGTGGTTCAACAGATACGCAGTATTTT.

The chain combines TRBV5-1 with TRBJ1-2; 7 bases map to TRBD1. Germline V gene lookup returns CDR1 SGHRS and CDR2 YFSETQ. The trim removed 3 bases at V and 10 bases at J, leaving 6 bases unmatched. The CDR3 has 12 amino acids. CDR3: CASSSGQETYTF. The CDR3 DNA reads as TGCGCCAGCAGCTCCGGACAGGAGACCTACACCTTC.

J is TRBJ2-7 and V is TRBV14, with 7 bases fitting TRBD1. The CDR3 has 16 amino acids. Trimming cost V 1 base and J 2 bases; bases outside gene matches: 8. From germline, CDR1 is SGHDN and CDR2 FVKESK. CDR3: CASSQGPRTGPYEQYF. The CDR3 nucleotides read TGTGCCAGCAGCCAAGGGCCGAGGACAGGTCCCTACGAGCAGTACTTC.

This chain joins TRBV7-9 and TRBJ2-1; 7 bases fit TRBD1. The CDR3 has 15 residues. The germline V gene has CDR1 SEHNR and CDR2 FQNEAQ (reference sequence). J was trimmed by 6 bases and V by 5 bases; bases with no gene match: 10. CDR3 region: CASSLDRDKGNEQFF. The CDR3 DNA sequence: TGTGCCAGCAGCCTCGACAGGGACAAAGGCAATGAGCAGTTCTTC.

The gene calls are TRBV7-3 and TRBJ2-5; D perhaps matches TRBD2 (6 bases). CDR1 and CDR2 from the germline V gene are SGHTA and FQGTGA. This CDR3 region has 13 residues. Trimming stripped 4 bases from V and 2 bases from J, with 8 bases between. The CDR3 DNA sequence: TGTGCCAGCAGCTCGGGAGTTCAAGAGACCCAGTACTTC. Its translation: CASSSGVQETQYF.

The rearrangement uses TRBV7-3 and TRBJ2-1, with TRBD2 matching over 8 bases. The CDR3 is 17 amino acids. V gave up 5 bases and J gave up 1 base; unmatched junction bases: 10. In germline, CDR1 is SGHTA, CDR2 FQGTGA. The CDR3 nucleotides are TGTGCCAGCAGCCCCGGGGCCCGCGGGGGGTCCTACAATGAGCAGTTCTTC. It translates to CASSPGARGGSYNEQFF. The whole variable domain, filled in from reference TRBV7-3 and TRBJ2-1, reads GAGVSQTPSNKVTEKGKYVELRCDPISGHTALYWYRQSLGQGPEFLIYFQGTGAADDSGLPNDRFFAVRPEGSVSTLKIQRTERGDSAVYLCASSPGARGGSYNEQFFGPGTRLTVL.

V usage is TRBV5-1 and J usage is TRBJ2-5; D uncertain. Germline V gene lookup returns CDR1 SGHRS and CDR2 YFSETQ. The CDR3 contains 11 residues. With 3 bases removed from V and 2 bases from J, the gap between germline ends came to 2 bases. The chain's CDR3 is CASSSQETQYF. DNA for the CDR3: TGCGCCAGCAGCTCACAAGAGACCCAGTACTTC.

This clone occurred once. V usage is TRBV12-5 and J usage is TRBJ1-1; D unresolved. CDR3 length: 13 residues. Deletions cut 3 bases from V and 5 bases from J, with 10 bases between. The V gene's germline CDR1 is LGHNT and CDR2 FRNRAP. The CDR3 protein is CASGFGPGTEAFF. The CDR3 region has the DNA TGTGCTAGTGGTTTCGGGCCGGGGACTGAAGCTTTCTTT.

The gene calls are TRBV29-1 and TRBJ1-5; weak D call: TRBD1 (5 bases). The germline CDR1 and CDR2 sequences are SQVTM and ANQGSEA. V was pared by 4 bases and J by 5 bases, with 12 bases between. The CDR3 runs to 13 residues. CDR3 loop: CSVVGGIDQPQHF. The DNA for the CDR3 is TGCAGCGTTGTCGGGGGAATCGATCAGCCCCAGCATTTT.

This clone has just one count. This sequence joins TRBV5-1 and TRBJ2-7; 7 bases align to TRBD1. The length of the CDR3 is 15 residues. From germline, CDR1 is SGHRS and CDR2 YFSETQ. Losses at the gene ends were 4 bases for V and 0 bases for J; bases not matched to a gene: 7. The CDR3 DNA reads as TGCGCCAGCAGCCCGGGACAGCCAACCTCCTACGAGCAGTACTTC. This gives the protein CASSPGQPTSYEQYF.

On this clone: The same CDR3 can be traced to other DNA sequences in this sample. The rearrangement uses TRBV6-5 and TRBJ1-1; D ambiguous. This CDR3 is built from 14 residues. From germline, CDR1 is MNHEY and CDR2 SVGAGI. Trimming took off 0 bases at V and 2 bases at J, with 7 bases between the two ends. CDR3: CASSYSPGNTEAFF. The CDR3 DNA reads TGTGCCAGCAGTTACTCGCCAGGTAACACTGAAGCTTTCTTT.

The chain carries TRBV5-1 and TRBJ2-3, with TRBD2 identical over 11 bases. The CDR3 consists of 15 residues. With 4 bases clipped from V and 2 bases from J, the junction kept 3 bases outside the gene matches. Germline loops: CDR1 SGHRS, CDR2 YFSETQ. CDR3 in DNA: TGCGCCAGCAGCATACTAGCGGGGGACACAGATACGCAGTATTTT. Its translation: CASSILAGDTDTQYF.